This passage covers 9 T cell receptor beta chains from one sample sequenced in a study of blood T cell repertoires in COVID-19. Assay: immunoSEQ multiplex PCR; the TCRdb copy retains only in-frame clones and omits some. This sample yields about 210,000 clones, of which 82% are seen a single time; 4.5% to 5.5% belongs to the top ten. The sequenced material came from peripheral blood. These receptors all stem from a woman aged 70-85 years with COVID-19, enrolled during active disease.

V is TRBV6-5 and J is TRBJ2-7, with D possibly being TRBD2 (6 bases). The CDR3 covers 15 residues. Between the trimmed V and J ends, which lost 2 bases and 0 bases, there was a span of 11 bases. Germline CDR1 MNHEY, CDR2 SVGAGI. The CDR3: CASSYRRESSYEQYF. The CDR3 DNA follows: TGTGCCAGCAGTTACAGGCGGGAAAGCTCCTACGAGCAGTACTTC.

The CDR3 region is CASSESGRLANEQFF. In nucleotides, the CDR3 is TGTGCCAGCAGTGAATCGGGGCGGCTAGCGAATGAGCAGTTCTTC. V and J are TRBV25-1 and TRBJ2-1, with D possibly TRBD2 on 6 matching bases. The length of the CDR3 is 15 residues. The V and J ends lost 1 base and 7 bases respectively, with 14 bases between them. Per germline, CDR1 MGHDK and CDR2 SYGVNS.

V is TRBV30 and J is TRBJ2-3; TRBD2 is a possible D gene (5 bases). The CDR3 sequence is 14 residues long. In germline, CDR1 is GTSNPN, CDR2 SVGIG (reference sequence). V was pared by 3 bases and J by 3 bases, with 13 bases between. The DNA of the CDR3 is TGTGCCTGGAGAACGGGGATCGAGACAGATACGCAGTATTTT. Encoded protein: CAWRTGIETDTQYF.

The rearrangement links TRBV5-4 to TRBJ1-1; 10 positions match TRBD1. This CDR3 is 16 amino acids long. V shed 3 bases and J 3 bases; nucleotides not matched to a gene: 8. Germline V lookup: CDR1 SGHNT, CDR2 YYREEE (reference sequence). The CDR3 bases are TGTGCCAGCAGCTCCGGGGGGACAGGGGTCTACACTGAAGCTTTCTTT. Encoded protein: CASSSGGTGVYTEAFF.

The J gene is TRBJ2-1, the V gene TRBV5-1; D is perhaps TRBD2 (6 bases). V was trimmed by 2 bases and J by 5 bases, leaving 14 bases between them. Germline V CDR1 and CDR2: SGHRS, YFSETQ. This CDR3 comprises 15 residues. The CDR3, as DNA: TGCGCCAGCAGCTTAGGAGCGGGTACAAACAATGAGCAGTTCTTC. Its protein is CASSLGAGTNNEQFF.

V is TRBV5-4 and J is TRBJ2-1; weak D call: TRBD1 (6 bases). The V gene lost 4 bases and the J gene lost 12 bases, with 14 bases spanning the gap. The CDR3 sequence is 12 residues long. Per the germline V gene, CDR1 is SGHNT and CDR2 is YYREEE (reference sequence). The CDR3 region is CASSLPGAGQFF. The CDR3 bases are TGTGCCAGCAGCCTCCCAGGGGCGGGGCAGTTCTTC.

V and J are TRBV7-8 and TRBJ2-3; tentatively, D is TRBD2 (6 bases). CDR3 length: 12 residues. V lost 5 bases, J lost 7 bases, and 10 bases lay in between. Germline CDR1 reads SGHVS; CDR2 reads FQNEAQ. CDR3 DNA: TGTGCCAGCAGCCCCGGGACTTATACGCAGTATTTT. Protein: CASSPGTYTQYF.

This chain connects TRBV18 to TRBJ1-1; D is unclear. Per the germline V gene, CDR1 is KGHSH and CDR2 is LQKENI. V was trimmed by 4 bases and J by 1 base, leaving 10 bases between them. This CDR3 spans 14 amino acids. This CDR3 reads CASSLNGQNTEAFF. The CDR3 DNA reads TGTGCCAGCTCACTTAACGGTCAGAACACTGAAGCTTTCTTT.

CDR3 protein: CASSSTGGNQPQHF. The CDR3 DNA reads TGTGCCAGCAGCTCTACAGGGGGCAATCAGCCCCAGCATTTT. V gene TRBV5-6 combines with J gene TRBJ1-5; 7 nucleotides align to TRBD1. Germline-derived CDR1 and CDR2 are SGHDT and YYEEEE. This CDR3 has 14 residues. The V segment lost 3 bases and the J segment 2 bases; nucleotides outside the gene matches: 2.